The clone carrying this T cell receptor beta chain was counted once. The sample originates from a study of blood T cell repertoires in COVID-19. Across the whole study: Sources were T cells, B-cell-depleted T cells, or PBMCs; the material itself was cDNA or gDNA.

Trimming cost V 0 bases and J 0 bases, with 18 bases left between them. CDR1 and CDR2 from the germline V gene are MGHRA and YSYEKL. The CDR3 contains 18 residues. The authors' processing: Estimation of nucleated cell counts was performed using reference gene primer amplification. TCRdb's table, derived via immunoSEQ multiplex PCR, lists solely in-frame clones and lacks some. That table supplies the V and J calls and clone size; D and trimming were determined from the DNA. The table has approximately 220,000 clones, approximately 83% seen once. The receptor was derived from a woman aged 60-75 years with acute or convalescent COVID-19. The specimen sequenced was peripheral blood. The chain employs TRBV4-1 and TRBJ2-7; D is unclear. The CDR3 loop reads CASSQDTGGRPSSYEQYF. The CDR3 DNA sequence: TGCGCCAGCAGCCAAGATACGGGTGGTAGGCCTAGCTCCTACGAGCAGTACTTC.